A single sample is the source of the 24 T cell receptor beta chains below, sequenced in a study of OX40 agonist ivuxolimab in advanced cancers. The assay was immunoSEQ multiplex PCR, and TCRdb's table has in-frame clones only and misses some. Of more than 50,000 clones in the sample, 75% to 80% were seen once. The specimen comprised CD4+ or CD8+ T cells sorted from blood, sampled in a trial of the OX40 agonist ivuxolimab. The source is an adult with an advanced solid tumor such as melanoma, head and neck, liver or kidney cancer.

The V gene is TRBV19, the J gene TRBJ2-5; D is perhaps TRBD1 or TRBD2 (6 bases each). Germline V gives CDR1 LNHDA, CDR2 SQIVND (reference sequence). The CDR3 runs to 17 residues. V lost 3 bases to trimming and J lost 3 bases, with 20 bases between them. CDR3 amino acids: CASSIAGRRGAEETQYF. In DNA form, the CDR3 reads TGTGCCAGTAGTATTGCAGGACGGAGGGGGGCTGAAGAGACCCAGTACTTC.

V gene TRBV7-9 combines with J gene TRBJ1-1; 7 nucleotides line up with TRBD1. Germline V CDR1 and CDR2: SEHNR, FQNEAQ (reference sequence). Losses at the gene ends were 5 bases for V and 5 bases for J; bases not matched to a gene: 14. CDR3 length: 16 residues. The chain's CDR3 is CASSRRQGGARTEAFF. CDR3 bases: TGTGCCAGCAGCCGGAGACAGGGAGGTGCCAGGACTGAAGCTTTCTTT.

The genes are TRBV7-2 and TRBJ2-7, with D unresolved. The germline gives CDR1 SGHTA, CDR2 FQGNSA. V gave up 0 bases and J gave up 1 base, with 7 bases separating them. The CDR3 extends over 14 amino acids. The CDR3 is CASSLAPSSYEQYF. Written as DNA, the CDR3 is TGTGCCAGCAGCTTAGCCCCCAGTTCCTACGAGCAGTACTTC.

The chain is built from TRBV5-1 and TRBJ1-5; the D is unclear. CDR3 length: 13 amino acids. The germline V gene encodes CDR1 SGHRS and CDR2 YFSETQ. The germline V and J ends were trimmed by 1 base and 1 base, with 3 bases remaining between them. This chain's CDR3 is CASSLNSNQPQHF. The CDR3 DNA is TGCGCCAGCAGCTTGAACAGCAATCAGCCCCAGCATTTT.

The V gene is TRBV6-4, the J gene TRBJ2-1, with a possible D match to TRBD1 (6 bases). The ends were cut back, 0 bases at V and 0 bases at J, with 12 bases in the middle. CDR3 size: 17 residues. Per germline, CDR1 MRHNA and CDR2 SNTAGT. The CDR3 protein is CASSDSSGARSYNEQFF. The CDR3 DNA is TGTGCCAGCAGTGACTCGTCAGGGGCCCGCTCCTACAATGAGCAGTTCTTC.

The rearrangement joins TRBV7-2 to TRBJ1-2; a weak D match, TRBD1 (6 bases). Trimming left V 4 bases short and J 8 bases short, with 14 bases between. The CDR3 has 13 residues. Per germline, CDR1 SGHTA and CDR2 FQGNSA. The CDR3 loop is CASSSTQGMGYTF. The CDR3, as DNA: TGTGCCAGCAGCTCAACTCAGGGGATGGGCTACACCTTC.

The table lists this clone with a count of one. The CDR3 spells CASSLGGTYEQYF. CDR3 DNA: TGTGCCAGCAGCTTAGGCGGTACCTACGAGCAGTACTTC. The chain uses TRBV7-2 and TRBJ2-7; D call uncertain. Germline-derived CDR1 and CDR2 are SGHTA and FQGNSA. This CDR3 spans 13 amino acids. With 1 base removed from V and 2 bases from J, the gap between germline ends came to 6 bases. Filled out from reference TRBV7-2 and TRBJ2-7, the complete variable domain reads GAGVSQSPSNKVTEKGKDVELRCDPISGHTALYWYRQSLGQGLEFLIYFQGNSAPDKSGLPSDRFSAERTGGSVSTLTIQRTQQEDSAVYLCASSLGGTYEQYFGPGTRLTVT.

This chain connects TRBV10-1 to TRBJ1-1, with D possibly TRBD1 on 5 matching bases. This CDR3 is 13 amino acids long. In germline, CDR1 is WNHNN, CDR2 SYGVQD (reference sequence). Trimming stripped 6 bases from V and 1 base from J, with 9 bases between. The CDR3 protein is CASRTAKNTEAFF. Written as DNA, the CDR3 is TGCGCCAGCAGGACAGCAAAGAACACTGAAGCTTTCTTT.

The chain employs TRBV11-2 and TRBJ2-7; the D is unclear. V lost 5 bases to trimming and J lost 4 bases, with 12 bases between them. Germline CDR1 is SGHAT and CDR2 is FQNNGV. This CDR3 region has 13 residues. CDR3 protein: CASSRVRNYEQYF. The CDR3 DNA reads as TGTGCCAGCAGCCGGGTGCGGAATTACGAGCAGTACTTC.

The gene calls are TRBV19 and TRBJ1-2; 9 nucleotides align to TRBD1. The trim removed 4 bases at V and 4 bases at J, leaving 13 bases unmatched. In germline, CDR1 is LNHDA, CDR2 SQIVND (reference sequence). This CDR3 contains 17 residues. In DNA form, the CDR3 reads TGTGCCAGTAGTACCCCTAGGCGACAGGGGGTTTTCTATGGCTACACCTTC. It encodes CASSTPRRQGVFYGYTF.

The sample holds a few counts of this clone. This chain uses TRBV27 with TRBJ1-5; D gene unclear. The CDR3 is made up of 13 amino acids. V gave up 2 bases and J gave up 1 base, with 3 bases separating them. Per germline, CDR1 MNHEY and CDR2 SMNVEV (reference sequence). The CDR3 reads CASSLGSNQPQHF. The CDR3 DNA is TGTGCCAGCAGTTTAGGCAGCAATCAGCCCCAGCATTTT.

The V and J genes are TRBV25-1 and TRBJ1-2; tentative D call: TRBD1 (6 bases). The V and J ends lost 3 bases and 8 bases respectively, with 13 bases between them. Germline lookup yields CDR1 MGHDK and CDR2 SYGVNS. The length of the CDR3 is 13 residues. The CDR3 sequence: CASSDRGGLGYTF. The DNA of the CDR3 is TGTGCCAGCAGTGACAGAGGGGGGTTAGGCTACACCTTC.

The V and J genes are TRBV6-5 and TRBJ1-2; D ambiguous. CDR1 and CDR2 from the germline V gene are MNHEY and SVGAGI. This CDR3 is built from 13 residues. Deletions cut 6 bases from V and 0 bases from J, with 8 bases between. The CDR3 region has the DNA TGTGCCAGCAGAATCGCCTCTAACTATGGCTACACCTTC. Its protein product is CASRIASNYGYTF.

The chain joins TRBV11-2 to TRBJ2-7; 10 bases map to TRBD2. CDR3 length: 17 amino acids. Germline-derived CDR1 and CDR2 are SGHAT and FQNNGV. Trimming cost V 2 bases and J 4 bases; bases outside gene matches: 11. The CDR3 here is CASSLWSGGATRYEQYF. The CDR3, as DNA: TGTGCCAGCAGCTTATGGAGCGGGGGGGCTACCCGTTACGAGCAGTACTTC.

V is TRBV6-6 and J is TRBJ1-1, with no clear D. The germline V and J ends were trimmed by 4 bases and 5 bases, with 8 bases remaining between them. Germline V gene data show CDR1 as MNHNY and CDR2 as SVGAGI (reference sequence). This CDR3 contains 12 residues. The CDR3 spells CASSSPRTEAFF. CDR3 in DNA: TGTGCCAGCAGTTCCCCAAGGACTGAAGCTTTCTTT.

This sequence joins TRBV29-1 and TRBJ2-5, with D tentatively TRBD1 (6 bases). This CDR3 is 14 amino acids long. The germline V gene encodes CDR1 SQVTM and CDR2 ANQGSEA. Trimming shortened V by 6 bases and J by 2 bases, and 16 bases separated the two germline ends. CDR3: CSVGSGAAQETQYF. The CDR3 nucleotides are TGCAGCGTGGGGTCAGGGGCCGCTCAAGAGACCCAGTACTTC.

The J gene is TRBJ2-2, the V gene TRBV7-2; 8 bases match TRBD2. In germline, CDR1 is SGHTA, CDR2 FQGNSA. J was trimmed by 7 bases and V by 4 bases; bases with no gene match: 2. The CDR3 is 13 amino acids. Here the CDR3 reads CASSSRGGGELFF. The CDR3 DNA reads as TGTGCCAGCAGCTCCCGGGGGGGCGGGGAGCTGTTTTTT.

The sample holds one count of this clone. V and J are TRBV5-4 and TRBJ2-1, with D possibly matching TRBD2 (5 bases). V was pared by 2 bases and J by 8 bases, with 11 bases between. CDR3 length: 13 residues. The germline CDR1 and CDR2 sequences are SGHNT and YYREEE (reference sequence). CDR3 sequence: CASSLAAADEQFF. The CDR3 DNA sequence: TGTGCCAGCAGCTTAGCGGCAGCGGATGAGCAGTTCTTC.

The chain uses TRBV5-4 and TRBJ2-1; TRBD2 aligns across 14 bases. The V gene's germline CDR1 is SGHNT and CDR2 YYREEE (reference sequence). V shed 4 bases, J shed 6 bases, and the junction held 12 bases outside the gene matches. The CDR3 is made up of 18 amino acids. CDR3: CASSRPGLAGVGGNEQFF. The CDR3 region has the DNA TGTGCCAGCAGCCGACCGGGACTAGCGGGGGTCGGCGGCAATGAGCAGTTCTTC. Together with reference TRBV5-4 and TRBJ2-1, the CDR3 gives the full variable domain: ETGVTQSPTHLIKTRGQQVTLRCSSQSGHNTVSWYQQALGQGPQFIFQYYREEENGRGNFPPRFSGLQFPNYSSELNVNALELDDSALYLCASSRPGLAGVGGNEQFFGPGTRLTVL.

This clone was recorded only once. This rearrangement joins TRBV14 to TRBJ2-1, with 8 bases identical to TRBD1. CDR1 and CDR2 (germline): SGHDN, FVKESK. Unmatched junction bases numbered 4, after V lost 0 bases and J lost 12 bases. The CDR3 is 13 residues long. Here the CDR3 reads CASSQDTGTGQFF. For the CDR3, the DNA is TGTGCCAGCAGCCAAGATACCGGGACAGGGCAGTTCTTC.

This clone was observed at least ten times. J is TRBJ2-1 and V is TRBV7-9; tentative D call: TRBD1 (5 bases). This CDR3 is built from 14 residues. CDR1 SEHNR and CDR2 FQNEAQ come from the germline V gene (reference sequence). With 3 bases removed from V and 5 bases from J, the gap between germline ends came to 11 bases. CDR3 sequence (DNA): TGTGCCAGCAGCTTGGCAGGGTATCACAATGAGCAGTTCTTC. It translates to CASSLAGYHNEQFF.

This clone was seen once. V usage is TRBV27 and J usage is TRBJ2-5; D remains unclear. Trimming left V 5 bases short and J 5 bases short, with 18 bases between. CDR1 is MNHEY, CDR2 SMNVEV, per germline (reference sequence). The CDR3 is 15 residues long. The CDR3 DNA sequence: TGTGCCAGCAGTCAAAGGTGGGGTGTGGGTGAGACCCAGTACTTC. This encodes CASSQRWGVGETQYF.

The gene calls are TRBV10-1 and TRBJ2-1, with D perhaps TRBD1 (6 bases). V lost 10 bases, J lost 6 bases, and 16 bases lay in between. The CDR3 runs to 13 residues. Germline values: CDR1 WNHNN, CDR2 SYGVQD (reference sequence). This CDR3 is CATTGFRSNEQFF. The CDR3 region has the DNA TGCGCCACCACAGGGTTCCGGAGCAATGAGCAGTTCTTC.

CDR3 sequence: CASRSGTSGNTIYF. The CDR3 DNA reads TGTGCCAGCAGATCCGGGACAAGTGGAAACACCATATATTTT. The chain recombines TRBV6-5 with TRBJ1-3; a possible D gene is TRBD1 (6 bases). Trimming removed 6 bases from V and 3 bases from J, with 12 bases in between. This CDR3 has 14 residues. CDR1 is MNHEY, CDR2 SVGAGI, per germline.